Listed below are T cell receptor beta chains from one sample, sequenced in a study of vaccination and CD4 T cells after COVID-19. TCRdb itself ran the PCR reads through MiXCR, one entry per CDR3 protein. The sample yields 20,000 or so distinct CDR3 sequences, 35% to 50% seen once. Their antigens are not known. The sample consisted of CD4+ T cells from blood, cultured in vitro. The receptors originated from a human donor who had recovered from COVID-19. CDR3s include the opening cysteine and the closing phenylalanine or tryptophan. Fields, in order: V gene, clone size, J gene, D gene, CDR3 protein, CDR3 DNA. D genes are given only for firm matches. Not all rows give a size; the values are once, few, many and, for expanded clones, a class.

TRBV5-1	NA	TRBJ2-1	TRBD2	CASSLLPRESYNEQFF	TGCGCCAGCAGCTTGTTGCCGCGGGAGTCCTACAATGAGCAGTTCTTC
TRBV20-1	NA	TRBJ1-1	NA	CSAPRAPNTEAFF	TGCAGTGCTCCCCGGGCCCCGAACACTGAAGCTTTCTTT
TRBV20-1	NA	TRBJ2-2	NA	CSAPFHHATGELFF	TGCAGTGCTCCGTTCCACCATGCGACCGGGGAGCTGTTTTTT
TRBV2	NA	TRBJ1-5	NA	CASSGTERNQPQHF	TGTGCCAGCAGTGGGACAGAACGCAATCAGCCCCAGCATTTT
TRBV12-3/TRBV12-4	few	TRBJ1-2	NA	CASSPRAQTTYGYTF	TGTGCCAGCAGTCCTAGAGCGCAAACGACCTATGGCTACACCTTC
TRBV27	NA	TRBJ2-7	TRBD1	CASSQTGGYEQYF	TGTGCCAGCAGTCAGACAGGGGGCTACGAGCAGTACTTC
TRBV27	NA	TRBJ2-7	TRBD1	CASKRTGPHEQYF	TGTGCCAGCAAAAGGACAGGGCCCCACGAGCAGTACTTC
TRBV28	NA	TRBJ1-5	NA	CASKGQKGGGNQPQHF	TGTGCCAGCAAGGGCCAGAAGGGGGGGGGCAATCAGCCCCAGCATTTT
TRBV5-4	once	TRBJ2-1	TRBD2	CASSPDLAGYNEQFF	TGTGCCAGCAGCCCAGACTTAGCGGGCTACAATGAGCAGTTCTTC
TRBV7-8	NA	TRBJ2-1	TRBD2	CASSAHRIGGRSSYNEQFF	TGTGCCAGCAGCGCTCATAGAATAGGCGGGAGGAGCTCCTACAATGAGCAGTTCTTC
TRBV5-1	NA	TRBJ1-2	NA	CASSLGAYGYTF	TGCGCCAGCAGCCTGGGGGCTTATGGCTACACCTTC
TRBV20-1	NA	TRBJ2-1	NA	CSARGLPIQGTGNEQFF	TGCAGTGCTAGAGGTCTACCGATACAGGGTACGGGGAATGAGCAGTTCTTC
TRBV7-3	NA	TRBJ1-5	NA	CASSFQPNQPQHF	TGTGCCAGCAGCTTCCAGCCTAATCAGCCCCAGCATTTT
TRBV19	few	TRBJ1-2	NA	CASNQWDKGYGYTF	TGTGCCAGTAACCAGTGGGACAAGGGCTATGGCTACACCTTC
TRBV7-9	once	TRBJ2-1	NA	CASSLQGEQFF	TGTGCCAGCAGCTTACAGGGTGAGCAGTTCTTC
TRBV14	once	TRBJ2-7	NA	CASSQWDNFYEQYF	TGTGCCAGCAGCCAGTGGGACAATTTCTACGAGCAGTACTTC
TRBV5-6	NA	TRBJ1-5	NA	CASSLRGVLGQPQHF	TGTGCCAGCAGCTTGCGGGGGGTACTAGGTCAGCCCCAGCATTTT
TRBV6-1	few	TRBJ1-6	NA	CASSPHLYNSPLHF	TGTGCCAGCAGTCCTCACCTCTATAATTCACCCCTCCACTTT
TRBV6-2/TRBV6-3	NA	TRBJ2-5	NA	CASSSTPIETQYF	TGTGCCAGCAGTTCAACCCCCATTGAGACCCAGTACTTC
TRBV2	few	TRBJ1-1	NA	CASNVLTGNTEAFF	TGTGCCAGCAATGTACTGACGGGGAACACTGAAGCTTTCTTT
TRBV5-1	NA	TRBJ1-2	TRBD1	CASSWTGVSGYTF	TGCGCCAGCAGCTGGACAGGGGTGAGTGGCTACACCTTC
TRBV29-1	NA	TRBJ1-2	TRBD1	CSVEGGTGGPSDYGYTF	TGCAGCGTTGAAGGGGGGACAGGTGGTCCTTCGGACTATGGCTACACCTTC
TRBV28	NA	TRBJ1-5	NA	CASSLIMRGGNQPQHF	TGTGCCAGCAGCCTGATTATGAGGGGCGGCAATCAGCCCCAGCATTTT
TRBV28	few	TRBJ1-5	NA	CASVGQGGQPQHF	TGTGCCAGCGTGGGGCAGGGAGGTCAGCCCCAGCATTTT
TRBV7-2	NA	TRBJ2-1	TRBD2	CASSSRGGNEQFF	TGTGCCAGCAGCTCCCGGGGGGGTAATGAGCAGTTCTTC
TRBV6-1	NA	TRBJ2-7	NA	CASSNSGATYEQYF	TGTGCCAGCAGTAATAGCGGAGCTACCTACGAGCAGTACTTC
TRBV10-3	few	TRBJ1-2	TRBD1	CAISFTGAPYGYTF	TGTGCCATCAGTTTCACAGGGGCTCCCTATGGCTACACCTTC
TRBV20-1	NA	TRBJ2-1	NA	CSARRAGTNNEQFF	TGCAGTGCTAGGCGGGCCGGGACCAACAATGAGCAGTTCTTC
TRBV7-2	NA	TRBJ2-3	NA	CASSFRLRATLTDTQYF	TGTGCCAGCAGTTTCCGTCTCCGGGCCACTTTAACAGATACGCAGTATTTT
TRBV6-1	NA	TRBJ2-4	NA	CASSPRSYRAKNIQYF	TGTGCCAGCAGTCCCCGGTCGTACCGGGCCAAAAACATTCAGTACTTC
TRBV20-1	NA	TRBJ2-5	NA	CSAGAPKGAQETQYF	TGCAGTGCTGGAGCACCCAAAGGGGCCCAAGAGACCCAGTACTTC
TRBV6-1	few	TRBJ2-7	TRBD2	CASCRSGTSGYEQYF	TGTGCCAGCTGTCGTTCCGGGACTAGCGGATACGAGCAGTACTTC
TRBV7-9	few	TRBJ2-5	NA	CASSPRETQYF	TGTGCCAGCAGCCCGCGGGAGACCCAGTACTTC
TRBV20-1	NA	TRBJ2-3	NA	CSARPTGTDTQYF	TGCAGTGCTCGCCCCACAGGGACAGATACGCAGTATTTT
TRBV7-2	NA	TRBJ2-3	TRBD2	CASSQPPSGRGTDTQYF	TGTGCCAGCAGCCAACCCCCTAGCGGGAGGGGCACAGATACGCAGTATTTT
TRBV6-1	NA	TRBJ1-6	NA	CASSRDLFSPLHF	TGTGCCAGCAGTCGGGACCTCTTTTCACCCCTCCACTTT
TRBV7-9	few	TRBJ2-3	TRBD2	CASSFTSGRAVFTDTQYF	TGTGCCAGCAGCTTCACTAGCGGGAGGGCCGTTTTTACAGATACGCAGTATTTT
TRBV5-1	NA	TRBJ2-2	NA	CASSLDTGELFF	TGCGCCAGCAGCTTGGACACCGGGGAGCTGTTTTTT
TRBV6-5	NA	TRBJ2-7	TRBD1	CASSYSRDRDYEQYF	TGTGCCAGCAGTTACTCCCGGGACAGGGACTACGAGCAGTACTTC
TRBV5-1	few	TRBJ1-1	NA	CASSFGAAMNTEAFF	TGCGCCAGCAGCTTCGGGGCAGCTATGAACACTGAAGCTTTCTTT
TRBV24-1	NA	TRBJ2-3	TRBD1	CATSGRGGSTDTQYF	TGTGCCACCAGTGGTCGAGGGGGCTCCACAGATACGCAGTATTTT
TRBV24-1	NA	TRBJ2-5	NA	CATSDSRQGGETQYF	TGTGCCACCAGTGATTCACGACAGGGAGGAGAGACCCAGTACTTC
TRBV28	NA	TRBJ2-3	TRBD2	CASRSQRGGETDTQYF	TGTGCCAGCAGGTCCCAGCGGGGGGGGGAGACAGATACGCAGTATTTT
TRBV4-3	NA	TRBJ1-6	NA	CASSQVQGFGSPLHF	TGCGCCAGCAGCCAAGTGCAGGGGTTTGGCTCACCCCTCCACTTT
TRBV7-5	few	TRBJ1-1	NA	CISVPEASRITEAFF	NA
TRBV28	NA	TRBJ2-5	TRBD2	CASSSLGTSGRIEQETQYF	TGTGCCAGCAGTTCGCTCGGGACTAGCGGGAGAATCGAGCAAGAGACCCAGTACTTC
TRBV7-2	NA	TRBJ2-7	TRBD2	CASSLLAGGPNEQYF	TGTGCCAGCAGCTTACTAGCGGGAGGGCCGAACGAGCAGTACTTC
TRBV6-5	few	TRBJ2-7	TRBD2	CASSYQRSGRGGYEQYF	TGTGCCAGCAGTTACCAAAGGAGCGGGAGGGGAGGCTACGAGCAGTACTTC
TRBV20-1	few	TRBJ2-5	NA	CSARKQQETQYF	TGCAGTGCTAGAAAGCAGCAAGAGACCCAGTACTTC
TRBV11-2	few	TRBJ2-3	TRBD2	CASSLSTSGDTQYF	TGTGCCAGCAGCTTATCGACTAGCGGGGATACGCAGTATTTT
TRBV29-1	few	TRBJ2-2	NA	CSASREPNTGELFF	TGCAGCGCCTCACGGGAACCGAACACCGGGGAGCTGTTTTTT
TRBV24-1	NA	TRBJ2-5	TRBD2	CATSDRRTSGSGSEAQYF	TGTGCCACCAGTGACCGTCGGACTAGCGGGAGTGGGTCCGAGGCCCAGTACTTC